This entry lists 26 T cell receptor beta chains sequenced from one sample in a study of CD8 T cells in Susac syndrome. After extraction with the RNeasy kit, roughly 0.45 to 1 ug of the RNA was reverse transcribed using random hexamers. Via MiXCR, TCRdb re-called the immunoSEQ multiplex PCR reads, giving one row per CDR3 protein. In the table there are about 250,000 distinct CDR3 sequences, over 85% of which are singletons. The specimen was CD4+ T cells from PBMCs. Every receptor here comes from a human donor with multiple sclerosis.

The rearrangement uses TRBV6-1 and TRBJ2-5, with no clear D. The V end was cut by 2 bases, the J end by 5 bases, with 9 bases between. Germline loops: CDR1 MNHNS, CDR2 SASEGT. CDR3 length: 13 amino acids. This CDR3 reads CASSETLRETQYF. In DNA form, the CDR3 reads TGTGCCAGCAGTGAAACCCTGCGGGAGACCCAGTACTTC.

The chain joins TRBV7-8 to TRBJ2-7; D is unclear. The V and J ends lost 1 base and 3 bases respectively, with 7 bases between them. CDR3 length: 13 amino acids. From germline, CDR1 is SGHVS and CDR2 FQNEAQ. CDR3 bases: TGTGCCAGCAGCTTAGGGAAGGGCTACGAGCAGTACTTC. It encodes CASSLGKGYEQYF.

The chain couples TRBV29-1 to TRBJ1-5; D gene uncertain. V dropped 4 bases and J dropped 0 bases, with 7 bases sitting between them. Germline loops: CDR1 SQVTM, CDR2 ANQGSEA. The CDR3 runs 13 residues. The CDR3 loop is CSVAWNSNQPQHF. The CDR3 coding sequence is TGCAGCGTTGCATGGAATAGCAATCAGCCCCAGCATTTT.

The chain recombines TRBV30 with TRBJ2-1, with 9 nucleotides matching TRBD1. The CDR3 consists of 13 residues. The junction had 3 bases not matched to a gene; V was cut back by 7 bases and J by 2 bases. CDR1 is GTSNPN and CDR2 is SVGIG in the germline V gene (reference sequence). CDR3 DNA sequence: TGTGCCTCTCGACAGGGGGCCTACAATGAGCAGTTCTTC. Translated: CASRQGAYNEQFF.

The chain has TRBV12-3 or TRBV12-4 and TRBJ2-7, with TRBD2 identical over 8 bases. V gave up 6 bases and J gave up 4 bases; unmatched junction bases: 11. The CDR3 totals 15 residues. The DNA of the CDR3 is TGTGCCAGCAGCCACGGGGGGGGTGGGAGATACGAGCAGTACTTC. Translating it yields CASSHGGGGRYEQYF.

V is TRBV3-1 and J is TRBJ2-5, with TRBD1 identical over 7 bases. V lost 4 bases, J lost 2 bases, and 4 bases stayed unmatched. CDR1 is LGHDT and CDR2 is YNNKEL in the germline V gene (reference sequence). The CDR3 has 14 amino acids. The CDR3 loop reads CASSPWTGQETQYF. In DNA, the CDR3 is TGTGCCAGCAGCCCCTGGACAGGTCAAGAGACCCAGTACTTC.

V gene TRBV5-4 combines with J gene TRBJ1-2; D unresolved. Germline assignment: CDR1 SGHNT and CDR2 YYREEE (reference sequence). The germline V and J ends were trimmed by 3 bases and 4 bases, with 16 bases remaining between them. The CDR3 runs 15 residues. In DNA, the CDR3 is TGTGCCAGCAGCTCCAAGGGAGCCGTCCTCTATGGCTACACCTTC. As protein: CASSSKGAVLYGYTF.

The CDR3 protein is CSASPLAGITDTQYF. CDR3 coding DNA: TGCAGTGCGTCTCCTCTAGCGGGGATCACAGATACGCAGTATTTT. J is TRBJ2-3 and V is TRBV20-1, with 9 bases lining up with TRBD2. The CDR3 covers 15 residues. Germline V lookup: CDR1 DFQATT, CDR2 SNEGSKA (reference sequence). Trimming cost V 6 bases and J 2 bases; bases outside gene matches: 9.

This sequence joins TRBV15 and TRBJ1-2, with a possible D match to TRBD1 (5 bases). The length of the CDR3 is 15 residues. V dropped 5 bases and J dropped 0 bases, with 13 bases sitting between them. From germline, CDR1 is LNHNV and CDR2 YYDKDF (reference sequence). Written as DNA, the CDR3 is TGTGCCACCAGCCCCAGGGCAGGCTCTAACTATGGCTACACCTTC. Encoded protein: CATSPRAGSNYGYTF.

The chain joins TRBV6-6 to TRBJ1-2; 8 bases line up with TRBD1. There are 13 residues in the CDR3. V shed 6 bases, J shed 6 bases, and the junction held 6 bases outside the gene matches. Germline CDR1 and CDR2: MNHNY and SVGAGI (reference sequence). CDR3 sequence reads: CASSRTGIDGYTF. The CDR3 coding sequence is TGTGCCAGCAGCCGGACAGGGATCGATGGCTACACCTTC.

The chain is built from TRBV6-1 and TRBJ1-5; 8 bases line up with TRBD1. V lost 5 bases, J lost 2 bases, and 11 bases stayed unmatched. CDR1 is MNHNS, CDR2 SASEGT, per germline. The CDR3 has 17 residues. DNA for the CDR3: TGTGCCAGCAGTCGTACAAGTGGACAGGGAGGCAATCAGCCCCAGCATTTT. This sequence encodes CASSRTSGQGGNQPQHF.

The genes are TRBV29-1 and TRBJ2-7, with D hard to call. Germline lookup yields CDR1 SQVTM and CDR2 ANQGSEA. The CDR3 consists of 13 residues. Trimming cost V 0 bases and J 4 bases, with 10 bases left between them. The CDR3 sequence: CSVEDLGSYEQYV. The CDR3 bases are TGCAGCGTTGAAGATCTCGGGTCGTACGAGCAGTACGTC.

In this sample, this clonotype turned up once. The chain is built from TRBV7-9 and TRBJ2-7; D gene unclear. Germline V gene data show CDR1 as SEHNR and CDR2 as FQNEAQ (reference sequence). The CDR3 length is 14 residues. With 4 bases removed from V and 5 bases from J, the gap between germline ends came to 15 bases. This CDR3 reads CASSSQRTSDEQYF. The CDR3 nucleotides are TGTGCCAGCAGCTCGCAACGGACCTCGGACGAGCAGTACTTC.

The count of this clonotype is one. This chain uses TRBV20-1 with TRBJ2-3; 10 nucleotides agree with TRBD1. V shed 3 bases and J 0 bases; nucleotides not matched to a gene: 6. The length of the CDR3 is 16 residues. Germline CDR1 reads DFQATT; CDR2 reads SNEGSKA (reference sequence). The CDR3 region is CSASRQGATSTDTQYF. The CDR3, as DNA: TGCAGTGCTAGTAGACAGGGGGCAACTAGCACAGATACGCAGTATTTT.

The gene calls are TRBV14 and TRBJ2-2; D is undetermined. Trimming removed 0 bases at V and 6 bases at J, with 8 bases between. CDR1 is SGHDN, CDR2 FVKESK, per germline. The CDR3 has 14 residues. The CDR3 DNA reads TGTGCCAGCAGCCAAGATAGGAGTGCCGGGGAGCTGTTTTTT. Protein sequence: CASSQDRSAGELFF.

This clonotype was seen a single time. The genes are TRBV28 and TRBJ1-2; no reliable D call. Trimming pared 4 bases from V and 6 bases from J, leaving 15 bases between. This CDR3 region has 14 residues. Germline CDR1 and CDR2: MDHEN and SYDVKM. The CDR3, as DNA: TGTGCCAGCAGTTCCTCCCTCAGCGGCGATGGCTACACCTTC. Its translation is CASSSSLSGDGYTF.

The chain couples TRBV3-1 to TRBJ2-1; 13 bases align to TRBD2. This CDR3 is built from 17 residues. Per germline, CDR1 LGHDT and CDR2 YNNKEL (reference sequence). Trimming cost V 0 bases and J 7 bases; bases outside gene matches: 6. The CDR3 sequence is CASSQELAGGLWNEQFF. The CDR3 DNA sequence: TGTGCCAGCAGCCAAGAACTAGCGGGAGGGTTGTGGAATGAGCAGTTCTTC.

The chain couples TRBV18 to TRBJ2-3; 7 bases are shared with TRBD2. Per germline, CDR1 KGHSH and CDR2 LQKENI. V shed 3 bases, J shed 1 base, and the junction held 7 bases outside the gene matches. The CDR3 is made up of 16 amino acids. Here the CDR3 reads CASSPIQAGGTDTQYF. CDR3 DNA: TGTGCCAGCTCACCGATCCAGGCGGGAGGCACAGATACGCAGTATTTT.

This clonotype was seen only once. The chain combines TRBV15 with TRBJ1-5, with TRBD1 identical over 10 bases. With V trimmed by 4 bases and J by 7 bases, 7 bases remained unmatched. CDR1 LNHNV and CDR2 YYDKDF come from the germline V gene (reference sequence). This CDR3 contains 15 residues. This chain's CDR3 is CATSTFDRGQQPQHF. The CDR3 region has the DNA TGTGCCACCAGCACCTTTGACAGGGGGCAACAGCCCCAGCATTTT.

About this clonotype itself: A junction end diverges from the germline sequence, so it may reflect a read error. The rearrangement links TRBV29-1 to TRBJ2-7; 10 bases align to TRBD1. Germline lookup yields CDR1 SQVTM and CDR2 ANQGSEA. The CDR3 extends over 13 amino acids. CDR3 residues: CSARQGASYGQYF. The CDR3 nucleotides are TGCAGCGCCCGACAGGGGGCCTCCTACGGGCAGTACTTC.

This clonotype was observed a handful of times. The CDR3 region is CASSLTGPNYGYTF. CDR3 DNA: TGTGCCAGCAGTTTAACAGGGCCCAACTATGGCTACACCTTC. The chain joins TRBV5-6 to TRBJ1-2; tentatively, D is TRBD1 (6 bases). This CDR3 comprises 14 residues. Germline CDR1 SGHDT, CDR2 YYEEEE. Trimming removed 5 bases from V and 2 bases from J, with 13 bases in between.

This rearrangement joins TRBV5-6 to TRBJ1-1, with TRBD1 matching 7 bases. The junction had 10 bases not matched to a gene; V was cut back by 1 base and J by 4 bases. CDR3 size: 16 residues. Germline CDR1 reads SGHDT; CDR2 reads YYEEEE. The CDR3 reads CASSLLPKQGPTEAFF. The CDR3 DNA sequence: TGTGCCAGCAGCTTGTTGCCAAAACAGGGGCCCACTGAAGCTTTCTTT. Full variable domain (missing parts from reference TRBV5-6 and TRBJ1-1): DAGVTQSPTHLIKTRGQQVTLRCSPKSGHDTVSWYQQALGQGPQFIFQYYEEEERQRGNFPDRFSGHQFPNYSSELNVNALLLGDSALYLCASSLLPKQGPTEAFFGQGTRLTVV.

With respect to this clonotype: Compared with germline, one end of the junction differs, possibly owing to a read error. This chain connects TRBV29-1 to TRBJ2-1; 13 positions match TRBD2. This CDR3 comprises 15 residues. Germline CDR1 reads SQVTM; CDR2 reads ANQGSEA. The CDR3 bases are TGCAGCGCCGGGACTAGCGGGATCTCCTCCAATGAGCAGTTCTTC. Its protein is CSAGTSGISSNEQFF.

The chain carries TRBV6-1 and TRBJ1-5; 9 nucleotides match TRBD1. Looked up from germline, CDR1 is MNHNS and CDR2 is SASEGT. V was pared by 8 bases and J by 4 bases, with 6 bases of the junction left unmatched. This CDR3 comprises 14 residues. This chain's CDR3 is CASSGQGINQPQHF. DNA for the CDR3: TGTGCCAGCTCTGGACAGGGGATTAATCAGCCCCAGCATTTT.

The rearrangement links TRBV4-1 to TRBJ2-5; D gene unclear. Germline-derived CDR1 and CDR2 are MGHRA and YSYEKL. Trimming took 4 bases from V and 1 from J, leaving 10 bases between them. The length of the CDR3 is 14 residues. CDR3 DNA sequence: TGCGCCAGCAGCCCCATCGGGCGCCAAGAGACCCAGTACTTC. Translation gives CASSPIGRQETQYF.

The CDR3 is CSVGLPSGSGEQFF. CDR3 DNA: TGCAGCGTTGGCTTGCCTAGCGGGAGTGGTGAGCAGTTCTTC. This sequence joins TRBV29-1 and TRBJ2-1; 10 nucleotides line up with TRBD2. The CDR3 has 14 residues. With V trimmed by 4 bases and J by 9 bases, 9 bases remained unmatched. CDR1 SQVTM and CDR2 ANQGSEA come from the germline V gene.